These 14 T cell receptor beta chains were all obtained from the same sample, sequenced in a study of blood T cell repertoires in COVID-19. Data came from immunoSEQ multiplex PCR; TCRdb stores just in-frame clones and leaves some out. Of approximately 670,000 clones in the sample, approximately 90% are singletons; the top ten hold roughly 0.25%. The sequenced material came from peripheral blood. The receptor set was obtained from a woman younger than 35 with acute or convalescent COVID-19.

The rearrangement uses TRBV19 and TRBJ2-7; D remains ambiguous. Germline CDR1 reads LNHDA; CDR2 reads SQIVND (reference sequence). The CDR3 is 15 residues long. Trimming removed 1 base from V and 3 bases from J, with 13 bases in between. CDR3 nucleotides: TGTGCCAGTAGTATAGTAGGCGACTTCCTCTACGAGCAGTACTTC. Its protein product is CASSIVGDFLYEQYF.

This clone has only one observation. The chain combines TRBV2 with TRBJ2-3; D unresolved. Trimming pared 7 bases from V and 4 bases from J, leaving 6 bases between. The CDR3 length is 11 residues. Germline CDR1 reads SNHLY; CDR2 reads FYNNEI. In DNA, the CDR3 is TGTGCCAGCAAACTCCCAGATACGCAGTATTTT. It codes for CASKLPDTQYF.

The genes are TRBV11-2 and TRBJ2-7, with a possible D match to TRBD2 (5 bases). CDR1 SGHAT and CDR2 FQNNGV come from the germline V gene. V was cut by 7 bases and J by 4 bases, with 23 bases left in between. This CDR3 is built from 16 residues. This CDR3 reads CASNRGANVGRYEQYF. The CDR3 DNA sequence: TGTGCCAGCAATCGGGGAGCCAACGTAGGGAGATACGAGCAGTACTTC.

The V call is TRBV11-2, the J call TRBJ2-7; maybe TRBD1 (5 bases). Between the trimmed V and J ends, which lost 4 bases and 5 bases, there was a span of 6 bases. The CDR3 spans 11 residues. Germline loops: CDR1 SGHAT, CDR2 FQNNGV. The CDR3 bases are TGTGCCAGCAGCTGGGGCCACGAGCAGTACTTC. Residues: CASSWGHEQYF.

The gene calls are TRBV15 and TRBJ2-7, with 8 bases matching TRBD2. The CDR3 totals 14 residues. Germline CDR1 LNHNV, CDR2 YYDKDF (reference sequence). V lost 9 bases, J lost 2 bases, and 9 bases stayed unmatched. The CDR3 protein is CATGLRGATYEQYF. In DNA, the CDR3 is TGTGCCACAGGGTTGCGGGGGGCTACCTACGAGCAGTACTTC.

The V call is TRBV4-3, the J call TRBJ1-4, with D uncertain. The CDR3 is 14 residues long. Between the trimmed V and J ends, which lost 3 bases and 7 bases, there was a span of 12 bases. CDR1 and CDR2 (germline): LGHNA, YSLEER. The CDR3 DNA sequence: TGCGCCAGCAGCCACTTCCAGTTCAGTGAAAAACTGTTTTTT. Protein sequence: CASSHFQFSEKLFF.

This clone showed up just a few times. J is TRBJ2-7 and V is TRBV18, with 8 bases matching TRBD1. The ends lost 3 bases at V and 5 bases at J; junction bases unmatched: 9. The CDR3 length is 15 residues. Germline values: CDR1 KGHSH, CDR2 LQKENI. CDR3 loop: CASSPDPTGVNEQYF. CDR3 coding DNA: TGTGCCAGCTCACCTGATCCGACAGGGGTAAACGAGCAGTACTTC.

This clone was detected once. The rearrangement uses TRBV4-3 and TRBJ2-3; possible D gene TRBD1, 5 bases. In germline, CDR1 is LGHNA, CDR2 YSLEER. The V and J ends lost 5 bases and 2 bases respectively, with 14 bases between them. This CDR3 region has 15 residues. CDR3 region: CASSNSPDTTDTQYF. CDR3 nucleotides: TGCGCCAGCAGCAATAGTCCGGACACCACAGATACGCAGTATTTT.

The rearrangement links TRBV2 to TRBJ1-2; the match to TRBD1 covers 7 bases. Trimming at V came to 2 bases and at J to 9 bases, leaving 12 bases not matched to a gene. Germline V gives CDR1 SNHLY, CDR2 FYNNEI. The CDR3 is 15 amino acids. The DNA of the CDR3 is TGTGCCAGCAGTGAAAGTTTTAGGGACAGACGGAGCTACACCTTC. This encodes CASSESFRDRRSYTF.

The chain has TRBV7-9 and TRBJ1-1; D may be TRBD1 (5 bases). The CDR3 is 13 residues long. Trimming took 5 bases from V and 1 from J, leaving 8 bases between them. CDR1 SEHNR and CDR2 FQNEAQ come from the germline V gene (reference sequence). The CDR3: CASSPTGNTEAFF. DNA of the CDR3: TGTGCCAGCAGCCCCACAGGGAACACTGAAGCTTTCTTT. The full variable domain, its missing parts supplied by reference TRBV7-9 and TRBJ1-1, is DTGVSQNPRHKITKRGQNVTFRCDPISEHNRLYWYRQTLGQGPEFLTYFQNEAQLEKSRLLSDRFSAERPKGSFSTLEIQRTEQGDSAMYLCASSPTGNTEAFFGQGTRLTVV.

V usage is TRBV18 and J usage is TRBJ1-1, with D uncertain. V shed 0 bases and J shed 4 bases, with 15 bases lying between them. Germline-derived CDR1 and CDR2 are KGHSH and LQKENI. The CDR3 loop spans 16 amino acids. The CDR3: CASSPPSRERITEAFF. The CDR3 DNA is TGTGCCAGCTCACCACCGTCACGCGAGAGGATCACTGAAGCTTTCTTT.

The chain joins TRBV6-5 to TRBJ1-1; possible D gene TRBD1, 5 bases. The CDR3 contains 13 residues. V lost 7 bases and J 0 bases, leaving 9 bases between the germline ends. Germline CDR1 is MNHEY and CDR2 is SVGAGI. The CDR3 nucleotides read TGTGCCAGCAAAGACAGCATGAACACTGAAGCTTTCTTT. This translates into CASKDSMNTEAFF.

This clone was detected only once. The chain carries TRBV28 and TRBJ2-1; D perhaps matches TRBD1 (5 bases). Trimming pared 2 bases from V and 5 bases from J, leaving 10 bases between. The germline V gene has CDR1 MDHEN and CDR2 SYDVKM. The CDR3 runs 14 residues. The CDR3 sequence is CASSLRQGNNEQFF. CDR3 DNA: TGTGCCAGCAGTTTAAGGCAGGGAAACAATGAGCAGTTCTTC.

This clone came up once. The chain links TRBV19 to TRBJ2-7; 8 bases map to TRBD1. The V segment lost 10 bases and the J segment 5 bases; nucleotides outside the gene matches: 13. The germline V gene has CDR1 LNHDA and CDR2 SQIVND (reference sequence). This CDR3 is 14 amino acids long. The CDR3 region is CATLGPRGRHEQYF. CDR3 DNA: TGTGCCACCCTAGGTCCCAGGGGGCGGCACGAGCAGTACTTC.